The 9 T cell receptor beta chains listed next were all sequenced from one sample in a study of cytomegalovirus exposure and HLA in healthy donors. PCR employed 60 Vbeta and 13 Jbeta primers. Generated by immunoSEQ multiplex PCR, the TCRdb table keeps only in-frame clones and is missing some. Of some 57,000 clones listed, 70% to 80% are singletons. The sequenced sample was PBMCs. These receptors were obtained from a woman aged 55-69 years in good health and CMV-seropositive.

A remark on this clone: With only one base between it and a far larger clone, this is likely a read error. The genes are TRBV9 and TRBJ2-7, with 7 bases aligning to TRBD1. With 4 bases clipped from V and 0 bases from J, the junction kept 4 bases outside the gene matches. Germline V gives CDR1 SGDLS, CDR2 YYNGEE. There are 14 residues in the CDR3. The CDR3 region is CASSWTGFSYEQYF. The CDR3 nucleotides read TGTGCCAGCAGCTGGACAGGATTCTCCTACGAGCAGTACTTC.

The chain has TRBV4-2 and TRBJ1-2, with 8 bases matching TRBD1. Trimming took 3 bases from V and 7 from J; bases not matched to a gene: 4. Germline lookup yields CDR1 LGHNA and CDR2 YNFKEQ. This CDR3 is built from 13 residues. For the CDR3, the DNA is TGTGCCAGCAGCCAGCAGGGGGCGCCTGGCTACACCTTC. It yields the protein CASSQQGAPGYTF.

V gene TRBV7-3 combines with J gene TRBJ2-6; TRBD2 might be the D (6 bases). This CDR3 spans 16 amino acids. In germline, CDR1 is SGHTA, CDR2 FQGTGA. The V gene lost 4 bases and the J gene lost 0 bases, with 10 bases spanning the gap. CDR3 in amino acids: CASSWDWSSGANVLTF. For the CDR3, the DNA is TGTGCCAGCAGCTGGGACTGGAGCTCTGGGGCCAACGTCCTGACTTTC.

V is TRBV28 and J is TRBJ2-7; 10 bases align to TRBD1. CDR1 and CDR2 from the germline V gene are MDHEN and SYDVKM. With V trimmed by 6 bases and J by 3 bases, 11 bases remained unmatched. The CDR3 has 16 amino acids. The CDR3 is CASSVTGTGEGYEQYF. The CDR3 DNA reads TGTGCCAGCAGCGTTACCGGGACAGGGGAGGGCTACGAGCAGTACTTC.

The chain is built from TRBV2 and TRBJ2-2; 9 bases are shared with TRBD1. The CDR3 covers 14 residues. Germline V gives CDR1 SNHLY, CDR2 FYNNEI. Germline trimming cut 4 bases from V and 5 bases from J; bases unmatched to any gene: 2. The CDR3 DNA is TGTGCCAGCAGTGGACAGGGGGGGACCGGGGAGCTGTTTTTT. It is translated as CASSGQGGTGELFF.

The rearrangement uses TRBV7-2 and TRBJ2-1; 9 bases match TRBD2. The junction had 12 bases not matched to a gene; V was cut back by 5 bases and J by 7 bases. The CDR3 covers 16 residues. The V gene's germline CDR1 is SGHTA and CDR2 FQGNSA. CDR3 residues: CASSLSGGLAWNEQFF. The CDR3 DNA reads TGTGCCAGCAGCCTTAGCGGCGGACTAGCGTGGAATGAGCAGTTCTTC. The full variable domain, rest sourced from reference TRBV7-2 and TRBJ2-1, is GAGVSQSPSNKVTEKGKDVELRCDPISGHTALYWYRQSLGQGLEFLIYFQGNSAPDKSGLPSDRFSAERTGGSVSTLTIQRTQQEDSAVYLCASSLSGGLAWNEQFFGPGTRLTVL.

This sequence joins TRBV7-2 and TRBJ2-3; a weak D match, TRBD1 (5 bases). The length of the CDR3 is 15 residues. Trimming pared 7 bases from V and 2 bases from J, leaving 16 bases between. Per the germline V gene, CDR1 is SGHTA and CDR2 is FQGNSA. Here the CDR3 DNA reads TGTGCCAGCATCCAATGGGGCATGCCCACAGATACGCAGTATTTT. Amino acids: CASIQWGMPTDTQYF.

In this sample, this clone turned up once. Written as DNA, the CDR3 is TGTGCCAGCAGTGGTAACCAGGGGGCTTGGGAAAAACTGTTTTTT. Its protein is CASSGNQGAWEKLFF. This chain connects TRBV25-1 to TRBJ1-4, with 8 bases lining up with TRBD1. There are 15 residues in the CDR3. The J segment lost 8 bases and the V segment lost 4 bases, leaving 9 bases of the junction unmatched. Germline values: CDR1 MGHDK, CDR2 SYGVNS. The whole variable domain, filled in from reference TRBV25-1 and TRBJ1-4, reads EADIYQTPRYLVIGTGKKITLECSQTMGHDKMYWYQQDPGMELHLIHYSYGVNSTEKGDLSSESTVSRIRTEHFPLTLESARPSHTSQYLCASSGNQGAWEKLFFGSGTQLSVL.

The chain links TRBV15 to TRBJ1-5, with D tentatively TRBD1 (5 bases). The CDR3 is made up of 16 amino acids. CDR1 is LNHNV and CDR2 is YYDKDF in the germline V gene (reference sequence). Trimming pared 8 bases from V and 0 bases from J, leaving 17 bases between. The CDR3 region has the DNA TGTGCCACCGCACAAAGACTAGGGGATAGCAATCAGCCCCAGCATTTT. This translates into CATAQRLGDSNQPQHF.